A single TCR beta chain is shown here with its context. The target antigen is unknown. This sample was included in a study of neoadjuvant anti-PD-1 for oral cavity cancer. At the level of the study: Before surgery, most patients got three to four biweekly 3 mg/kg nivolumab doses. Whole-study results and caveats: Post-nivolumab, blood T cell clonality was significantly elevated in non-responders. TCR analyses covered only a few patients per response group.

The CDR3 has 17 residues. Trimming at V came to 2 bases and at J to 6 bases, leaving 11 bases not matched to a gene. CDR1 is MNHNS and CDR2 is SASEGT in the germline V gene. The repertoire was sequenced with immunoSEQ multiplex PCR; TCRdb's copy has only in-frame clones and lacks some. The table includes about 10,000 clones, approximately 61% detected once. Time point indicated: after neoadjuvant nivolumab, at surgical resection. Cohort: HPV-negative, locally advanced oral cavity squamous cell carcinoma patients. The sequenced sample was PBMCs, obtained after nivolumab (anti-PD-1) treatment. This sequence joins TRBV6-1 and TRBJ2-1; 9 nucleotides match TRBD2. This TCR was sampled from a person between 40 and 85 years old with oral cavity squamous cell carcinoma. Written as DNA, the CDR3 is TGTGCCAGCAGTGAATCGGGCGGGGGGGCCCAATCCAATGAGCAGTTCTTC. Protein product: CASSESGGGAQSNEQFF.